Sequencing of this TCR beta chain was carried out in a study of CD4 T cells in relation to SARS-CoV-2 and coronaviruses. As regards this clone: Its antigen is unknown.

For roughly ten days, 10^5 sorted CD4+ cells grew with T cell-depleted PBMCs and CEF. The assay was immunoSEQ multiplex PCR, and TCRdb's table has in-frame clones only and misses some. The sample gives about 38,000 clones, under 85% of which show up once; approximately 20% is in the top ten. This CDR3 comprises 13 residues. V was trimmed by 7 bases and J by 9 bases, leaving 16 bases between them. Per the germline V gene, CDR1 is MNHEY and CDR2 is SVGAGI. Study-level results: Monoreactive clones expanded significantly more to SARS-CoV-2 than crossreactive clones did. In around 60% of donors, memory CD4+ clonotypes crossrecognized SARS-CoV-2 and at least one common cold coronavirus spike. The cross-reactivity analysis covered only spike protein, not other viral proteins.

This TCR was recovered from an adult with COVID-19. Sequenced: memory CD4+ T cells from PBMCs, cultured in vitro. J is TRBJ1-5 and V is TRBV6-5; D is perhaps TRBD1 (6 bases). The DNA of the CDR3 is TGTGCCAGCACTGGGGGACAATCGAGGCCCCAGCATTTT. It translates to CASTGGQSRPQHF.